This T cell receptor (beta chain) was profiled in a study of blood T cell repertoires in COVID-19. CDR3 length equals 15 residues. V was trimmed by 0 bases and J by 2 bases, leaving 12 bases between them. Germline CDR1 is SGHRS and CDR2 is YFSETQ. TCRdb keeps only in-frame clones here, not all; method: immunoSEQ multiplex PCR. This table holds more than 100,000 clones, over 75% found once. Sequences were obtained from peripheral blood. The source is a human donor in a cohort sampled during active or convalescent COVID-19. The chain combines TRBV5-1 with TRBJ2-7; the D gene is possibly TRBD1 (5 bases). The CDR3 region is CASSLDTGGPYEQYF. DNA for the CDR3: TGCGCCAGCAGCTTGGATACAGGCGGCCCCTACGAGCAGTACTTC.